One and the same sample provided the 2 T cell receptor beta chains below, sequenced in a study of prognosis after radiotherapy for stage I lung cancer. Researchers used two-round multiplex PCR to amplify TCR beta CDR3 starting from genomic DNA. Gene-specific primers for each TRBV and TRBJ gene drove first-round PCR. TCRdb called the multiplex PCR reads again in MiXCR, with one record for every CDR3 protein. Here the sample spans fewer than 20,000 distinct CDR3 sequences, under 50% being singletons. Specimen: PBMCs, collected before or after stereotactic body radiation therapy (not recorded which). The receptors here all came from a donor aged 50 or older with non-small cell lung cancer.

In regard to this clonotype: Only one base separates this from a far larger clonotype, so it likely reflects a read error. CDR3 nucleotide sequence: TGTGCCAGCAGTTACTCGAATTATACAGGGGGCTATGGCTACACCTTC. This codes for CASSYSNYTGGYGYTF. The V and J genes are TRBV6-8 and TRBJ1-2, with 8 bases matching TRBD1. The length of the CDR3 is 16 residues. Germline trimming cut 0 bases from V and 4 bases from J; bases unmatched to any gene: 7. Germline CDR1 reads MNHGY; CDR2 reads SAAAGT.

Regarding this clonotype: A read error is likely here: a far larger clone is one base away. The rearrangement uses TRBV6-5 and TRBJ2-7; D gene ambiguous. There are 13 residues in the CDR3. Germline CDR1 reads MNHEY; CDR2 reads SVGAGI. V lost 6 bases and J lost 3, with 12 bases in between. This chain's CDR3 is CASSHDLCYEQYF. In DNA form, the CDR3 reads TGTGCCAGCAGCCACGACTTGTGCTACGAGCAGTACTTC.